The 15 T cell receptor beta chains below all came from one sample that was sequenced in a study. In TCRdb, the RT-PCR reads were re-called with MiXCR into one record per CDR3 protein. The repertoire has about 680,000 distinct CDR3 sequences, 13% to 15% of them found once; the top ten carry 3.6%. Sequenced: memory CD4+ T cells from blood. The receptor set was obtained from a female donor in good health, serving as a healthy control.

This clonotype was seen many times. The V gene is TRBV12-3 or TRBV12-4, the J gene TRBJ1-5; D unclear. The CDR3 length is 14 residues. Trimming took 5 bases from V and 2 from J, leaving 10 bases between them. The CDR3, as DNA: TGTGCCAGCAGTAACGACTTCGGCAATCAGCCCCAGCATTTT. Amino acid sequence: CASSNDFGNQPQHF.

This clonotype was counted between two and nine times. The chain links TRBV7-2 to TRBJ2-1; 7 bases agree with TRBD2. CDR1 and CDR2 (germline): SGHTA, FQGNSA. The V and J ends lost 4 bases and 6 bases, in that order; junction bases with no gene match: 6. The length of the CDR3 is 14 residues. In DNA, the CDR3 is TGTGCCAGCAGCTCTCCCGGACTAGGCAATGAGCAGTTCTTC. This translates into CASSSPGLGNEQFF.

This rearrangement joins TRBV20-1 to TRBJ2-5; 9 positions agree with TRBD2. CDR1 and CDR2 from the germline V gene are DFQATT and SNEGSKA (reference sequence). The CDR3 loop spans 16 amino acids. V lost 0 bases, J lost 5 bases, and 10 bases stayed unmatched. Written as DNA, the CDR3 is TGCAGTGCTAGAGATCTGGGGCGGGAGGGCCGGGAGACCCAGTACTTC. It is translated as CSARDLGREGRETQYF.

This clonotype was counted a few times. The chain uses TRBV27 and TRBJ2-3; D gene unclear. The CDR3 has 13 residues. V was clipped by 5 bases and J by 4 bases, with 10 bases between them. Germline CDR1 MNHEY, CDR2 SMNVEV (reference sequence). CDR3 sequence: CASSHRAADTQYF. The CDR3 coding sequence is TGTGCCAGCAGTCATAGGGCAGCAGATACGCAGTATTTT.

This clonotype came up many times. The chain has TRBV4-3 and TRBJ1-1; D is unresolved. Germline V gene sequence: CDR1 LGHNA, CDR2 YSLEER. Trimming stripped 0 bases from V and 1 base from J, with 6 bases between. The CDR3 extends over 14 amino acids. The CDR3 DNA is TGCGCCAGCAGCCAAGATGGAAGGAACACTGAAGCTTTCTTT. This translates into CASSQDGRNTEAFF.

This clonotype was recorded at least ten times. The rearrangement uses TRBV6-2 or TRBV6-3 and TRBJ2-3; 8 nucleotides match TRBD2. The germline CDR1 and CDR2 sequences are MNHEY and SVGEGT. The CDR3 loop spans 15 amino acids. Losses at the gene ends were 2 bases for V and 4 bases for J; bases not matched to a gene: 5. The DNA of the CDR3 is TGTGCCAGCAGTTACGCGGGAGGTGCGGCAGATACGCAGTATTTT. Amino acids: CASSYAGGAADTQYF.

This clonotype occurred a few times. The V call is TRBV24-1, the J call TRBJ1-5; D call uncertain. Trimming stripped 5 bases from V and 2 bases from J, with 9 bases between. There are 14 residues in the CDR3. CDR1 is KGHDR, CDR2 SFDVKD, per germline. The CDR3 coding sequence is TGTGCCACCAGTGCAGCGGATGGCAATCAGCCCCAGCATTTT. Its translation: CATSAADGNQPQHF.

The genes are TRBV11-2 and TRBJ1-4; 7 bases fit TRBD1. With V trimmed by 4 bases and J by 4 bases, 6 bases remained unmatched. This CDR3 has 15 residues. The V gene's germline CDR1 is SGHAT and CDR2 FQNNGV. This CDR3 reads CASSSPGQSNEKLFF. The CDR3 bases are TGTGCCAGCAGCTCCCCGGGACAGAGTAATGAAAAACTGTTTTTT.

The chain couples TRBV28 to TRBJ2-2; no clear D gene. The length of the CDR3 is 17 residues. Germline-derived CDR1 and CDR2 are MDHEN and SYDVKM. Trimming left V 8 bases short and J 2 bases short, with 21 bases between. The CDR3 loop reads CASDLGRLGPNTGELFF. The CDR3 region has the DNA TGTGCCAGCGATTTGGGTAGGCTAGGCCCAAACACCGGGGAGCTGTTTTTT.

This clonotype came up a few times. The rearrangement links TRBV20-1 to TRBJ2-2; 11 bases are a match to TRBD2. Trimming took 2 bases from V and 7 from J; bases not matched to a gene: 3. The CDR3 runs to 14 residues. Germline V gene sequence: CDR1 DFQATT, CDR2 SNEGSKA (reference sequence). The CDR3 DNA sequence: TGCAGTGCTAGAAGACTAGCGGGGAACGGGGAGCTGTTTTTT. It translates to CSARRLAGNGELFF.

This clonotype appeared many times. The V call is TRBV4-3, the J call TRBJ2-7; 9 bases map to TRBD2. The CDR3 length is 15 residues. Germline-derived CDR1 and CDR2 are LGHNA and YSLEER. The J segment lost 8 bases and the V segment lost 0 bases, leaving 8 bases of the junction unmatched. The CDR3 spells CASSQDIGLAGKQYF. CDR3 nucleotides: TGCGCCAGCAGCCAAGATATCGGGCTAGCGGGGAAGCAGTACTTC.

This sequence joins TRBV12-3 or TRBV12-4 and TRBJ1-5; 7 bases are a match to TRBD1. The CDR3 consists of 17 residues. The V gene end was trimmed by 0 bases and the J gene end by 0 bases; junction bases not matched to a gene: 5. The CDR3 DNA is TGTGCCAGCAGTTTAGCGCTAGGGACAGATAGCAATCAGCCCCAGCATTTT. It codes for CASSLALGTDSNQPQHF.

The chain joins TRBV7-9 to TRBJ2-3; TRBD2 is a possible D gene (6 bases). Germline V gives CDR1 SEHNR, CDR2 FQNEAQ (reference sequence). The CDR3 is made up of 14 amino acids. V was pared by 5 bases and J by 4 bases, with 13 bases between. CDR3 sequence (DNA): TGTGCCAGCAGCCCTTCACTAGCAGCAGATACGCAGTATTTT. This encodes CASSPSLAADTQYF. Full variable domain (missing parts from reference TRBV7-9 and TRBJ2-3): DTGVSQNPRHKITKRGQNVTFRCDPISEHNRLYWYRQTLGQGPEFLTYFQNEAQLEKSRLLSDRFSAERPKGSFSTLEIQRTEQGDSAMYLCASSPSLAADTQYFGPGTRLTVL.

This chain connects TRBV19 to TRBJ1-4; a possible D gene is TRBD1 (5 bases). Looked up from germline, CDR1 is LNHDA and CDR2 is SQIVND (reference sequence). With 2 bases removed from V and 4 bases from J, the gap between germline ends came to 11 bases. CDR3 length: 15 amino acids. The CDR3 coding sequence is TGTGCCAGTAGTATATTGGACACCTATAATGAAAAACTGTTTTTT. This translates into CASSILDTYNEKLFF.

This chain connects TRBV7-7 to TRBJ2-5; perhaps TRBD2 as D (6 bases). The V gene's germline CDR1 is SSHAT and CDR2 FNYEAQ (reference sequence). V lost 1 base to trimming and J lost 5 bases, with 11 bases between them. The CDR3 sequence is 14 residues long. CDR3 region: CASSLDGSYETQYF. In nucleotides, the CDR3 is TGTGCCAGCAGCTTAGACGGGAGTTACGAGACCCAGTACTTC.